Listed here is a single T cell receptor (beta chain). What it recognizes is unknown. This sample stems from a study of cytomegalovirus exposure and HLA in healthy donors. Whole-study results and caveats: Rare sequences made up most TCRs, while some public TCRs were found in many donors. It was found in a later analysis that first-cohort TCR clusters tended to co-occur in the 120 validation repertoires.

Assay used: immunoSEQ multiplex PCR; TCRdb lists only in-frame clones, some missing. The sample holds about 250,000 clones, approximately 87% seen once. The CDR3 is 13 amino acids. Trimming stripped 3 bases from V and 3 bases from J, with 9 bases between. Germline V gene lookup returns CDR1 SGHTA and CDR2 FQGNSA. Sample: PBMCs. The chain joins TRBV7-2 to TRBJ2-7, with D tentatively TRBD2 (5 bases). The origin of this receptor is a man younger than 35 in good health and CMV-seronegative. As DNA, the CDR3 is TGTGCCAGCAGCTTGAACGGGAACTACGAGCAGTACTTC. It encodes CASSLNGNYEQYF. The entire variable domain, with the rest obtained from reference TRBV7-2 and TRBJ2-7, is as follows: GAGVSQSPSNKVTEKGKDVELRCDPISGHTALYWYRQSLGQGLEFLIYFQGNSAPDKSGLPSDRFSAERTGGSVSTLTIQRTQQEDSAVYLCASSLNGNYEQYFGPGTRLTVT.